The rows below give T cell receptor beta chains drawn from one sample of a study of T-cell memory formation after mild COVID-19. TCRdb itself ran the 5' RACE reads through MiXCR, one entry per CDR3 protein. The sample includes about 410,000 distinct CDR3 sequences, 23% seen only once; the top ten take roughly 14%. Specimen: PBMCs or a T cell subset sorted from them (not recorded which). The receptors originated from an adult woman who had mild COVID-19 (a few samples of this study predate the infection). Cell type and time point are not known. The CDR3 runs from the conserved cysteine through the conserved F or W. Fields, in order: J gene, clone size, CDR3 length, V gene, D gene, CDR3 DNA, CDR3 protein. The D gene is left open where the match is weak. Some rows mark clone size as missing; the rest say once, few, many or name a class of expanded clone.

TRBJ2-3,few,13,TRBV7-2,.,TGTGCCAGCAGCTTAGGCGTAGTGGATACGCAGTATTTT,CASSLGVVDTQYF
TRBJ1-1,.,14,TRBV7-2,.,TGTGCCAGCAGCTTAGGGGCTACCGGCGCTGAAGCTTTCTTT,CASSLGATGAEAFF
TRBJ2-5,.,15,TRBV5-1,.,TGCGCCAGCAGCTTGGACGACGGACTGCAAGAGACCCAGTACTTC,CASSLDDGLQETQYF
TRBJ2-7,.,12,TRBV4-2,.,TGTGCCAGCAGCCAAGACCGGCGTAGACTTCACTTC,CASSQDRRRLHF
TRBJ1-3,few,16,TRBV12-3/TRBV12-4,TRBD1,TGTGCCAGCAGGACACCGGGACAGGGTTCTGGAAACACCATATATTTT,CASRTPGQGSGNTIYF
TRBJ2-6,.,14,TRBV6-5,.,TGTGCCAGCAGTTACGCCCTGGGCGCCAACGTCCTGACTTTC,CASSYALGANVLTF
TRBJ2-1,few,15,TRBV15,TRBD2,TGTGCCACCAGCAGAGTAGCGGGCTCCTACAATGAGCAGTTCTTC,CATSRVAGSYNEQFF
TRBJ2-3,.,16,TRBV5-5,.,TGTGCCAGCAGCTCCTGGGAGCAACCCCACACAGATACGCAGTATTTT,CASSSWEQPHTDTQYF
TRBJ2-7,many,11,TRBV7-9,.,TGTGCCAGCAGCTTAACCTACGAGCAGTACTTC,CASSLTYEQYF
TRBJ2-7,few,15,TRBV11-2,TRBD2,TGTGCCAGCAGCTTCCTCCGGGAGGGATCCTACGAGCAGTACTTC,CASSFLREGSYEQYF
TRBJ2-1,.,11,TRBV6-5,.,TGTGCCAGCAGGATTAACAATGAGCAGTTCTTC,CASRINNEQFF
TRBJ2-1,.,16,TRBV7-9,.,TGTGCCAGCAGCTCAGCCCTACGTGGGGTGGAAAATGAGCAGTTCTTC,CASSSALRGVENEQFF
TRBJ1-1,few,15,TRBV20-1,.,TGCAGTGCCTCCCCGCCAGCAGGCTTTTACACTGAAGCTTTCTTT,CSASPPAGFYTEAFF
TRBJ1-2,.,13,TRBV5-1,.,TGCGCCAGCAGGGAATCGATTAACTATGGCTACACCTTC,CASRESINYGYTF
TRBJ2-3,few,15,TRBV5-1,.,TGCGCCAGCAGCTTGACACGGTCTAGCACAGATACGCAGTATTTT,CASSLTRSSTDTQYF
TRBJ2-5,few,14,TRBV5-1,TRBD1,TGCGCCAGCAGCTCTACAGGGGGCCTAGAGACCCAGTACTTC,CASSSTGGLETQYF
TRBJ2-3,.,17,TRBV4-1,TRBD2,TGCGCCAGCAGCCAAGAACCCCTAGCGGGGGGCGCAGATACGCAGTATTTT,CASSQEPLAGGADTQYF
TRBJ1-2,.,15,TRBV13,TRBD1,TGTGCCAGCACCTCTACCGGGACAGGGGTCTATGGCTACACCTTC,CASTSTGTGVYGYTF
TRBJ2-1,.,19,TRBV15,TRBD2,TGTGCCACCAGCAGAGGTTCCAGTCTTACTAGCGGGGAGTACAATGAGCAGTTCTTC,CATSRGSSLTSGEYNEQFF
TRBJ2-7,.,15,TRBV29-1,.,TGCAGCGTTACCCCCCCGGGAATTAGCTCCTACGAGCAGTACTTC,CSVTPPGISSYEQYF
TRBJ2-7,.,13,TRBV12-3/TRBV12-4,.,TGTGCCAGCACCCCGGGGGGCCCCTACGAGCAGTACTTC,CASTPGGPYEQYF
TRBJ1-2,.,15,TRBV24-1,.,TGTGCCACCAGTGAGTCAGGGGATCGGGACTATGGCTACACCTTC,CATSESGDRDYGYTF
TRBJ1-5,few,14,TRBV6-2/TRBV6-3,.,TGTGCCAGCAGTTACGAGTGGAGCAATCAGCCCCAGCATTTT,CASSYEWSNQPQHF
TRBJ1-2,few,15,TRBV4-2,.,TGTGCCAGCAGCCCAAGCGACGGCGAGCCCTATGGCTACACCTTC,CASSPSDGEPYGYTF
TRBJ2-3,once,15,TRBV18,TRBD1,TGTGCCAGCTCATCCGCCGGGACAGAGGGAGATACGCAGTATTTT,CASSSAGTEGDTQYF
TRBJ1-2,.,15,TRBV10-3,.,TGTGCCATCAGTGAGTCCTGGACAGTTTCGAGGGGCTACACCTTC,CAISESWTVSRGYTF
TRBJ2-3,.,17,TRBV7-3,TRBD2,TGTGCCAGCAGCTTAATTTCGGCGGGGGGGCTGATAGATACGCAGTATTTT,CASSLISAGGLIDTQYF